These 17 T cell receptor beta chains came from one sample sequenced in a study of T-cell memory formation after mild COVID-19. MiXCR, applied by TCRdb to the 5' RACE reads, yields one record per CDR3 protein. The sample has some 120,000 distinct CDR3 sequences, over 15% seen once. Input material: PBMCs or a T cell subset sorted from them (not recorded which). These receptors were taken from a man between 18 and 35 years old who had mild COVID-19 (a few samples of this study predate the infection). Cell type and time point are not known.

The chain employs TRBV25-1 and TRBJ2-1; 8 nucleotides line up with TRBD2. The V gene end was trimmed by 1 base and the J gene end by 10 bases; junction bases not matched to a gene: 6. Germline-derived CDR1 and CDR2 are MGHDK and SYGVNS. The CDR3 consists of 14 residues. The chain's CDR3 is CASSELGGGYEQFF. The CDR3, as DNA: TGTGCCAGCAGTGAATTGGGCGGGGGGTACGAGCAGTTCTTC.

This clonotype has a handful of counts. This chain joins TRBV12-3 or TRBV12-4 and TRBJ2-3, with a weak D call TRBD2 (5 bases). Trimming stripped 5 bases from V and 6 bases from J, with 15 bases between. The CDR3 runs 14 residues. The CDR3 DNA reads TGTGCCAGCAGTGCCCAGAGGGTGTCGGATACGCAGTATTTT. It codes for CASSAQRVSDTQYF.

This clonotype was detected a few times. The V and J genes are TRBV5-1 and TRBJ2-5, with TRBD2 matching over 8 bases. The ends lost 2 bases at V and 5 bases at J; junction bases unmatched: 11. Germline CDR1 and CDR2: SGHRS and YFSETQ. CDR3 length: 16 amino acids. As DNA, the CDR3 is TGCGCCAGCAGCTTTGCGGGGGGCGCCGGTTCGGAGACCCAGTACTTC. Translating it yields CASSFAGGAGSETQYF.

The CDR3 nucleotides read TGTGCCAGCAGCGTCGGGGCGTCTTCCCAAGAGACCCAGTACTTC. Its protein product is CASSVGASSQETQYF. The chain uses TRBV9 and TRBJ2-5, with D perhaps assigned TRBD1 or TRBD2 (5 bases each). CDR1 is SGDLS and CDR2 is YYNGEE in the germline V gene. V lost 2 bases and J 1 base, leaving 12 bases between the germline ends. CDR3 length: 15 residues.

This clonotype was detected a few times. This chain connects TRBV7-8 to TRBJ2-7, with D perhaps matching TRBD1 or TRBD2 (5 bases each). Between the trimmed V and J ends, which lost 6 bases and 3 bases, there was a span of 12 bases. CDR3 size: 13 residues. The germline gives CDR1 SGHVS, CDR2 FQNEAQ. CDR3 sequence: CASRPRGDYEQYV. The CDR3 region has the DNA TGTGCCAGCAGACCCCGGGGCGACTACGAGCAGTACGTC.

This chain links TRBV5-1 with TRBJ1-1; D uncertain. V was trimmed by 5 bases and J by 1 base, leaving 9 bases between them. CDR1 SGHRS and CDR2 YFSETQ come from the germline V gene. The CDR3 has 13 residues. The CDR3: CASSRVGNTEAFF. CDR3 nucleotides: TGCGCCAGCAGTAGGGTTGGGAACACTGAAGCTTTCTTT.

The chain couples TRBV9 to TRBJ2-5, with D possibly being TRBD1 or TRBD2 (5 bases each). The germline gives CDR1 SGDLS, CDR2 YYNGEE. Trimming cost V 0 bases and J 0 bases, with 9 bases left between them. The CDR3 totals 15 residues. CDR3 nucleotide sequence: TGTGCCAGCAGCGTAGTAGGGGAGTACCAAGAGACCCAGTACTTC. It yields the protein CASSVVGEYQETQYF.

The chain's CDR3 is CASSYEGVEKLFF. DNA for the CDR3: TGTGCCAGCAGTTATGAGGGTGTGGAAAAACTGTTTTTT. The V and J genes are TRBV6-6 and TRBJ1-4; D not certain. This CDR3 is 13 amino acids long. V dropped 3 bases and J dropped 8 bases, with 10 bases sitting between them. CDR1 and CDR2 from the germline V gene are MNHNY and SVGAGI (reference sequence).

V is TRBV7-2 and J is TRBJ2-3; D might be TRBD1 or TRBD2, each matching 6 bases. The ends were cut back, 8 bases at V and 2 bases at J, with 14 bases in the middle. CDR1 is SGHTA and CDR2 is FQGNSA in the germline V gene. The CDR3 has 14 residues. The CDR3 sequence is CASSPGAATDTQYF. DNA of the CDR3: TGTGCCAGCTCCCCGGGGGCGGCCACAGATACGCAGTATTTT.

This clonotype was seen a few times. The genes are TRBV20-1 and TRBJ2-1, with D possibly matching TRBD2 (6 bases). Per germline, CDR1 DFQATT and CDR2 SNEGSKA (reference sequence). V lost 2 bases to trimming and J lost 8 bases, with 10 bases between them. The length of the CDR3 is 12 residues. The CDR3 is CSARHGGDEQFF. CDR3 DNA sequence: TGCAGTGCTAGACACGGGGGTGATGAGCAGTTCTTC.

This chain links TRBV9 with TRBJ2-4, with 14 positions matching TRBD2. The germline gives CDR1 SGDLS, CDR2 YYNGEE. V was clipped by 0 bases and J by 7 bases; unmatched bases: 3. The CDR3 covers 16 residues. The CDR3 sequence: CASSVGLAGGLNIQYF. The CDR3 coding sequence is TGTGCCAGCAGCGTAGGACTAGCGGGGGGGCTGAACATTCAGTACTTC.

The chain carries TRBV7-3 and TRBJ2-3; D unresolved. The CDR3 has 16 amino acids. In germline, CDR1 is SGHTA, CDR2 FQGTGA. Trimming removed 1 base from V and 1 base from J, with 12 bases in between. The DNA of the CDR3 is TGTGCCAGCAGCTTAAGAGGATTAGCCGGCACAGATACGCAGTATTTT. Protein sequence: CASSLRGLAGTDTQYF. Combining the CDR3 with reference TRBV7-3 and TRBJ2-3 gives the whole variable domain GAGVSQTPSNKVTEKGKYVELRCDPISGHTALYWYRQSLGQGPEFLIYFQGTGAADDSGLPNDRFFAVRPEGSVSTLKIQRTERGDSAVYLCASSLRGLAGTDTQYFGPGTRLTVL.

This clonotype was seen a handful of times. In DNA form, the CDR3 reads TGCAGTGCTAGAGATCCGGAGACAGGGTCCACAGATACGCAGTATTTT. Encoded protein: CSARDPETGSTDTQYF. The chain has TRBV20-1 and TRBJ2-3, with TRBD1 identical over 7 bases. CDR3 length equals 16 residues. V dropped 0 bases and J dropped 2; count of bases not matched to a gene: 8. Germline V gene sequence: CDR1 DFQATT, CDR2 SNEGSKA (reference sequence).

This clonotype was seen more than once but under ten times. The chain combines TRBV5-1 with TRBJ2-7; D not certain. Germline V lookup: CDR1 SGHRS, CDR2 YFSETQ. Trimming took off 0 bases at V and 3 bases at J, with 13 bases between the two ends. The CDR3 is 15 residues long. CDR3 loop: CASSLVATPGYEQYF. CDR3 DNA sequence: TGCGCCAGCAGCTTGGTCGCCACTCCCGGCTACGAGCAGTACTTC.

In its sample, this clonotype was seen a few times. The DNA of the CDR3 is TGCAGTGCTAGAGGGGGCAACTATGGCTACACCTTC. This translates into CSARGGNYGYTF. The chain recombines TRBV20-1 with TRBJ1-2, with D possibly being TRBD1 (5 bases). Trimming shortened V by 1 base and J by 2 bases, and 5 bases separated the two germline ends. Germline V gene lookup returns CDR1 DFQATT and CDR2 SNEGSKA (reference sequence). The CDR3 is made up of 12 amino acids.

The rearrangement links TRBV7-3 to TRBJ2-2, with TRBD2 identical over 7 bases. Germline V CDR1 and CDR2: SGHTA, FQGTGA. The CDR3 contains 16 residues. V was clipped by 4 bases and J by 6 bases; unmatched bases: 11. The chain's CDR3 is CASSYGGGSWPGELFF. Written as DNA, the CDR3 is TGTGCCAGCAGCTATGGGGGGGGATCGTGGCCCGGGGAGCTGTTTTTT.

This chain connects TRBV7-2 to TRBJ2-3, with D possibly TRBD2 on 6 matching bases. The length of the CDR3 is 15 residues. Between the trimmed V and J ends, which lost 1 base and 3 bases, there was a span of 11 bases. CDR1 and CDR2 from the germline V gene are SGHTA and FQGNSA. CDR3 loop: CASSLDLARTDTQYF. The CDR3 DNA reads as TGTGCCAGCAGCTTAGACCTAGCGCGGACAGATACGCAGTATTTT.